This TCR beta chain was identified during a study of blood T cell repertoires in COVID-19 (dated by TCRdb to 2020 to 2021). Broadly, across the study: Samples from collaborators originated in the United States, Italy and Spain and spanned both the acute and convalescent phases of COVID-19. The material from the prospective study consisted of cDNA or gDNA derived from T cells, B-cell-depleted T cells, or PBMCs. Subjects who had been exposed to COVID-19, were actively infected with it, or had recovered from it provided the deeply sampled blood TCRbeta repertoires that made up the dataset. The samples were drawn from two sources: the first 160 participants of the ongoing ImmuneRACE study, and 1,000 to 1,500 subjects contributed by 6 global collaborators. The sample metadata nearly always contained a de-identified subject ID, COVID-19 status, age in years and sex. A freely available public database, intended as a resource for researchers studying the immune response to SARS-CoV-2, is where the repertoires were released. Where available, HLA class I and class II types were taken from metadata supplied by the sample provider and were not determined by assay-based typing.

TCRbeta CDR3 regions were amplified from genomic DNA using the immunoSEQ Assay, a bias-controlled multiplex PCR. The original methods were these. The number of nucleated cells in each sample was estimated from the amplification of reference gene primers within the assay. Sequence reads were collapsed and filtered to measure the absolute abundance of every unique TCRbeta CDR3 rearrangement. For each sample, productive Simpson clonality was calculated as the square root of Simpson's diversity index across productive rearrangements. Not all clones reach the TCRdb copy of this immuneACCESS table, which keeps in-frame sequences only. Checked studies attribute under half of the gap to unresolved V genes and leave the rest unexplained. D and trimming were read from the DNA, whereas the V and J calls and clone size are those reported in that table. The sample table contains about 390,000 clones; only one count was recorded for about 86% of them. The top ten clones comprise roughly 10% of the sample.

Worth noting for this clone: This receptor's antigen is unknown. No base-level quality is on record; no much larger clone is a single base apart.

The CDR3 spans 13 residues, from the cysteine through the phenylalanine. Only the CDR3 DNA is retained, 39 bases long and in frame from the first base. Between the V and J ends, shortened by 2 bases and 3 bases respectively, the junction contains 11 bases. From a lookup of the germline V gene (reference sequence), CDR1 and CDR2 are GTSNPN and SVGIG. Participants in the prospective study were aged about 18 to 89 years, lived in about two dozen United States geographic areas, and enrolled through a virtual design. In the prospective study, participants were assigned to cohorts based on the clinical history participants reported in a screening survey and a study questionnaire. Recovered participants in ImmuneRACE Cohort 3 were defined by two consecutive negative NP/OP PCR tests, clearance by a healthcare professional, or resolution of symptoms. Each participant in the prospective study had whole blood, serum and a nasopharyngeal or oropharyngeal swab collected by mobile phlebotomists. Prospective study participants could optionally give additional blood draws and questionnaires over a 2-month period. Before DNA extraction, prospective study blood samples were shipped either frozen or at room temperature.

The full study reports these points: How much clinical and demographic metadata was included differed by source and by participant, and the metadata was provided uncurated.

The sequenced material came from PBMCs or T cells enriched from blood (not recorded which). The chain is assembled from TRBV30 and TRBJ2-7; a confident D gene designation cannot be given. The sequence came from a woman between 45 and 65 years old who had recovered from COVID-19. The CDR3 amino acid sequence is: CAWSPHQIYEQYF. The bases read TGTGCCTGGAGTCCGCATCAGATCTACGAGCAGTACTTC. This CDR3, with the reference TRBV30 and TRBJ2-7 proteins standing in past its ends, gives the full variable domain SQTIHQWPATLVQPVGSPLSLECTVEGTSNPNLYWYRQAAGRGLQLLFYSVGIGQISSEVPQNLSASRPQDRQFILSSKKLLLSDSGFYLCAWSPHQIYEQYFGPGTRLTVT.